This TCR beta chain is from a study of PD-L1 blockade in urothelial cancer. In the study overall: At 3 weeks after treatment start (second dose) and again at 6 weeks, blood was analyzed. Blood gave a median about 150,000 T cells.

The CDR3 sequence is 16 residues long. The V segment lost 4 bases and the J segment 4 bases; nucleotides outside the gene matches: 8. The V gene's germline CDR1 is MDHEN and CDR2 SYDVKM. Here immunoSEQ multiplex PCR was the method, and the copy in TCRdb shows in-frame clones only, minus some. The table includes 35,000 to 45,000 clones, more than 80% detected once. Comment on this clone: Its matching antigen is unknown.

The study collected 1 to 8 samples per patient, pretreatment and on-treatment. General study points: Durable-benefit patients expanded tumor-associated blood clones more at 3 weeks.

The sequences come from PBMCs, collected around atezolizumab (anti-PD-L1) treatment. This receptor was taken from a man between 70 and 80 years old with urothelial cancer. The V and J genes are TRBV28 and TRBJ2-3; TRBD1 matches at 10 bases. The CDR3 reads CASSWTTGGWADTQYF. CDR3 sequence (DNA): TGTGCCAGCAGTTGGACGACAGGGGGCTGGGCAGATACGCAGTATTTT.